A single sample gave rise to the 19 T cell receptor beta chains below, sequenced in a study of shared clonotypes between healthy human individuals. This table comes from immunoSEQ multiplex PCR, and its TCRdb copy is limited to in-frame clones, with some not included. The repertoire includes 2.3 million or so clones, 80% to 95% of them detected once, and approximately 0.4% sits in the top ten. Sequencing was carried out using naive CD4+ T cells from PBMCs. Subset defined: CD45RA+ positively selected. These receptors were collected from a man aged 18 to 30 in good health. Some clones in this sample may be carry-over from other donors' samples.

The chain is built from TRBV29-1 and TRBJ2-1, with D unresolved. The germline V gene has CDR1 SQVTM and CDR2 ANQGSEA. The CDR3 is 12 amino acids. In nucleotides, the CDR3 is TGCAGTATTAGGACCTCCGTCTATGAGCAGTTCTTC. This translates into CSIRTSVYEQFF.

The CDR3, as DNA: TGTGCCAGCAGTACAGGGTCAAGAGGGGGCACAGATACGCAGTATTTT. Translated: CASSTGSRGGTDTQYF. This chain links TRBV27 with TRBJ2-3; D may be TRBD1 (6 bases). The CDR3 consists of 16 residues. V lost 5 bases, J lost 1 base, and 16 bases lay in between. Germline values: CDR1 MNHEY, CDR2 SMNVEV (reference sequence).

This clone was detected once. The V gene is TRBV9, the J gene TRBJ2-4; D is unclear. Germline V gene sequence: CDR1 SGDLS, CDR2 YYNGEE. Trimming took off 2 bases at V and 2 bases at J, with 11 bases between the two ends. CDR3 length equals 15 residues. In nucleotides, the CDR3 is TGTGCCAGCAGCGTCGACCCATCCTCCAAAAACATTCAGTACTTC. It codes for CASSVDPSSKNIQYF.

This chain uses TRBV5-1 with TRBJ2-7; D assignment may be TRBD1 or TRBD2 (6 bases each). The CDR3 loop spans 14 amino acids. Trimming shortened V by 5 bases and J by 6 bases, and 18 bases separated the two germline ends. Germline CDR1 is SGHRS and CDR2 is YFSETQ. The CDR3 coding sequence is TGCGCCAGCAGGCCCTTGGGGGGCCCCACCGAGCAGTACTTC. As protein: CASRPLGGPTEQYF.

This rearrangement joins TRBV5-1 to TRBJ2-1; 13 bases fit TRBD2. V shed 4 bases and J 7 bases; nucleotides not matched to a gene: 8. CDR1 SGHRS and CDR2 YFSETQ come from the germline V gene. This CDR3 comprises 16 residues. The CDR3 protein is CASSPQLAGGVNEQFF. The CDR3 coding sequence is TGCGCCAGCAGCCCGCAACTAGCGGGAGGGGTTAATGAGCAGTTCTTC.

The chain couples TRBV7-3 to TRBJ1-2, with D possibly being TRBD1 (5 bases). CDR1 SGHTA and CDR2 FQGTGA come from the germline V gene. There are 13 residues in the CDR3. Trimming removed 0 bases from V and 3 bases from J, with 5 bases in between. The CDR3 sequence: CASSLTGDYGYTF. CDR3 nucleotides: TGTGCCAGCAGCTTAACAGGGGACTATGGCTACACCTTC. Filled out from reference TRBV7-3 and TRBJ1-2, the complete variable domain reads GAGVSQTPSNKVTEKGKYVELRCDPISGHTALYWYRQSLGQGPEFLIYFQGTGAADDSGLPNDRFFAVRPEGSVSTLKIQRTERGDSAVYLCASSLTGDYGYTFGSGTRLTVV.

This chain joins TRBV6-6 and TRBJ1-1; D uncertain. The CDR3 has 14 residues. The V end was cut by 0 bases, the J end by 1 base, with 6 bases between. From germline, CDR1 is MNHNY and CDR2 SVGAGI (reference sequence). The CDR3 sequence: CASSYSKRNTEAFF. DNA of the CDR3: TGTGCCAGCAGTTACTCGAAGAGGAACACTGAAGCTTTCTTT.

V gene TRBV29-1 combines with J gene TRBJ2-1, with 10 bases fitting TRBD2. The CDR3 consists of 13 residues. Germline values: CDR1 SQVTM, CDR2 ANQGSEA. V shed 5 bases, J shed 8 bases, and the junction held 6 bases outside the gene matches. Here the CDR3 reads CSVLAGVSYEQFF. CDR3 sequence (DNA): TGCAGCGTTCTAGCGGGAGTATCTTATGAGCAGTTCTTC.

V and J are TRBV11-1 and TRBJ2-2, with TRBD2 as a possible D gene (6 bases). The germline gives CDR1 SGHAT, CDR2 FQDESV (reference sequence). V dropped 3 bases and J dropped 3 bases, with 8 bases sitting between them. The CDR3 covers 14 residues. The CDR3 spells CASSFERDTGELFF. The CDR3 DNA is TGTGCCAGCAGCTTCGAGCGGGACACCGGGGAGCTGTTTTTT.

A remark on this clone: Different DNA sequences within this sample yield the same CDR3. The J gene is TRBJ2-7, the V gene TRBV28, with D perhaps matching TRBD2 (6 bases). The ends were cut back, 2 bases at V and 0 bases at J, with 8 bases in the middle. The CDR3 has 14 residues. Germline CDR1 reads MDHEN; CDR2 reads SYDVKM. DNA for the CDR3: TGTGCCAGCAGTTTAGGAGGGAGCTCCTACGAGCAGTACTTC. The encoded protein is CASSLGGSSYEQYF.

In DNA form, the CDR3 reads TGCGCCAGCAGCTTGGAGACTAGCGGGCCCTACGAGCAGTACTTC. As protein: CASSLETSGPYEQYF. The J gene is TRBJ2-7, the V gene TRBV5-1; TRBD2 aligns across 10 bases. The germline CDR1 and CDR2 sequences are SGHRS and YFSETQ. V shed 0 bases and J 2 bases; nucleotides not matched to a gene: 2. The CDR3 is made up of 15 amino acids.

The DNA of the CDR3 is TGTGCCAGCAGCTTAAGGTTAAAGCGGGAGGGCCTAGATACGCAGTATTTT. It is translated as CASSLRLKREGLDTQYF. The chain joins TRBV7-3 to TRBJ2-3, with 10 positions matching TRBD2. Trimming at V came to 1 base and at J to 5 bases, leaving 9 bases not matched to a gene. Germline CDR1 reads SGHTA; CDR2 reads FQGTGA. This CDR3 is built from 17 residues.

This sequence joins TRBV7-2 and TRBJ2-7, with 13 positions matching TRBD2. V shed 5 bases and J 3 bases; nucleotides not matched to a gene: 7. This CDR3 has 16 amino acids. CDR1 is SGHTA and CDR2 is FQGNSA in the germline V gene. In DNA, the CDR3 is TGTGCCAGCAGCCTCCAAGGGACTAGCGGGAACTACGAGCAGTACTTC. Encoded protein: CASSLQGTSGNYEQYF. Variable domain in full (rest from reference TRBV7-2 and TRBJ2-7): GAGVSQSPSNKVTEKGKDVELRCDPISGHTALYWYRQSLGQGLEFLIYFQGNSAPDKSGLPSDRFSAERTGGSVSTLTIQRTQQEDSAVYLCASSLQGTSGNYEQYFGPGTRLTVT.

V is TRBV7-8 and J is TRBJ2-4; D gene unclear. Trimming pared 8 bases from V and 5 bases from J, leaving 10 bases between. CDR3 size: 12 residues. The germline V gene encodes CDR1 SGHVS and CDR2 FQNEAQ. DNA of the CDR3: TGTGCCAGCGCCTCTAGGGAAAACATTCAGTACTTC. It yields the protein CASASRENIQYF.

The chain recombines TRBV5-1 with TRBJ1-1; D unresolved. The germline gives CDR1 SGHRS, CDR2 YFSETQ. V was trimmed by 4 bases and J by 3 bases, leaving 13 bases between them. This CDR3 has 14 residues. CDR3 nucleotides: TGCGCCAGCAGCCCCTTTGGAACCGACACTGAAGCTTTCTTT. This encodes CASSPFGTDTEAFF.

The V call is TRBV30, the J call TRBJ2-1, with D maybe TRBD2 (6 bases). This CDR3 spans 15 amino acids. The germline V and J ends were trimmed by 4 bases and 4 bases, with 17 bases remaining between them. Germline lookup yields CDR1 GTSNPN and CDR2 SVGIG (reference sequence). The CDR3 DNA follows: TGTGCCTGGACCCTAGGAGGGAGGACGTACAATGAGCAGTTCTTC. Its protein is CAWTLGGRTYNEQFF.

The gene calls are TRBV5-1 and TRBJ2-3; possibly TRBD2 for D (6 bases). Germline CDR1 is SGHRS and CDR2 is YFSETQ. V was trimmed by 0 bases and J by 2 bases, leaving 13 bases between them. The CDR3 is made up of 16 amino acids. The CDR3 here is CASSLGWRGPTDTQYF. Written as DNA, the CDR3 is TGCGCCAGCAGCTTGGGGTGGAGGGGACCCACAGATACGCAGTATTTT. Complete variable domain (other parts from reference TRBV5-1 and TRBJ2-3): KAGVTQTPRYLIKTRGQQVTLSCSPISGHRSVSWYQQTPGQGLQFLFEYFSETQRNKGNFPGRFSGRQFSNSRSEMNVSTLELGDSALYLCASSLGWRGPTDTQYFGPGTRLTVL.

The gene calls are TRBV28 and TRBJ2-7, with D possibly being TRBD2 (6 bases). CDR3 length: 15 residues. V was cut by 2 bases and J by 0 bases, with 11 bases left in between. Germline assignment: CDR1 MDHEN and CDR2 SYDVKM. In DNA form, the CDR3 reads TGTGCCAGCAGTTTAGAAGGAGGGCCCTCCTACGAGCAGTACTTC. Translating it yields CASSLEGGPSYEQYF.

The table lists this clone with a count of one. The V call is TRBV5-4, the J call TRBJ1-4; no reliable D call. V dropped 4 bases and J dropped 8 bases, with 15 bases sitting between them. CDR3 length equals 14 residues. Germline lookup yields CDR1 SGHNT and CDR2 YYREEE (reference sequence). CDR3 in amino acids: CASSPREGPEKLFF. In nucleotides, the CDR3 is TGTGCCAGCAGCCCGCGAGAAGGGCCCGAAAAACTGTTTTTT.